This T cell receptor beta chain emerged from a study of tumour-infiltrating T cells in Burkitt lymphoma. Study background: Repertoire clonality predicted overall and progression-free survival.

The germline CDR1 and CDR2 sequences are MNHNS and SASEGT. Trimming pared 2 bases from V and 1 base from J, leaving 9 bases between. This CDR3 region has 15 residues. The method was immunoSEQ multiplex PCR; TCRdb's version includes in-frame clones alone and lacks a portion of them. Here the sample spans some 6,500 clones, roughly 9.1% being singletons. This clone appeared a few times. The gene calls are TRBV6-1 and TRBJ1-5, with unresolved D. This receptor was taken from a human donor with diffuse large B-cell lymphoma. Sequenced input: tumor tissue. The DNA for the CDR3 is TGTGCCAGCAGTGAACGGTTGGGGAGCAATCAGCCCCAGCATTTT. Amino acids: CASSERLGSNQPQHF.